The 31 T cell receptor beta chains presented below share a single source sample, sequenced in a study of T cell repertoires in cytomegalovirus infection. From the reads, TCRdb called clonotypes with MiXCR, one entry per CDR3 protein. The top ten hold approximately 13% of the sample, which has around 450,000 distinct CDR3 sequences, around 32% seen once. The sequenced sample was PBMCs. The receptor source for this set is a human donor in good health (CMV status not recorded). Some clones in this sample may be carry-over from other donors' samples.

The rearrangement uses TRBV4-1 and TRBJ2-7; D may be TRBD1 (6 bases). V lost 5 bases, J lost 1 base, and 18 bases lay in between. The CDR3 sequence is 16 residues long. Looked up from germline, CDR1 is MGHRA and CDR2 is YSYEKL. The CDR3 loop is CASSATTGLLSYEQYF. The CDR3 region has the DNA TGCGCCAGCAGCGCGACGACAGGACTCCTTTCCTACGAGCAGTACTTC.

The chain combines TRBV7-9 with TRBJ2-2; the D gene is possibly TRBD1 (5 bases). Germline values: CDR1 SEHNR, CDR2 FQNEAQ (reference sequence). Trimming pared 5 bases from V and 6 bases from J, leaving 16 bases between. This CDR3 is built from 15 residues. The CDR3 DNA reads as TGTGCCAGCAGCACCTCAGCTTACAGGTCCGGGGAGCTGTTTTTT. This codes for CASSTSAYRSGELFF.

The chain is built from TRBV11-3 and TRBJ2-2; TRBD2 might be the D (5 bases). Trimming pared 3 bases from V and 7 bases from J, leaving 9 bases between. The CDR3 sequence is 13 residues long. Germline V lookup: CDR1 SGHNT, CDR2 YENEEA. CDR3 in amino acids: CASSFRRGGELFF. The CDR3 DNA reads TGTGCCAGCAGCTTCCGCCGGGGCGGGGAGCTGTTTTTT.

The sample holds a few counts of this clonotype. The genes are TRBV11-2 and TRBJ2-7, with 7 bases lining up with TRBD1. The length of the CDR3 is 14 residues. Germline trimming cut 5 bases from V and 2 bases from J; bases unmatched to any gene: 6. CDR1 and CDR2 from the germline V gene are SGHAT and FQNNGV. CDR3 coding DNA: TGTGCCAGCAGCCCTAACCAGGGGGCCTACGAGCAGTACTTC. Protein product: CASSPNQGAYEQYF. The full variable domain, in which reference TRBV11-2 and TRBJ2-7 provide the parts outside the CDR3, is EAGVAQSPRYKIIEKRQSVAFWCNPISGHATLYWYQQILGQGPKLLIQFQNNGVVDDSQLPKDRFSAERLKGVDSTLKIQPAKLEDSAVYLCASSPNQGAYEQYFGPGTRLTVT.

The chain combines TRBV7-8 with TRBJ2-2; unclear D gene. CDR3 length equals 16 residues. The germline CDR1 and CDR2 sequences are SGHVS and FQNEAQ. Between the trimmed V and J ends, which lost 2 bases and 1 base, there was a span of 11 bases. CDR3 coding DNA: TGTGCCAGCAGCTTACTTGGCGCAGGGAACACCGGGGAGCTGTTTTTT. Its translation: CASSLLGAGNTGELFF.

A note on this clonotype: The germline gene is not matched at one end of the junction; a read error may be the cause. The J gene is TRBJ2-3, the V gene TRBV7-8; D gene ambiguous. The length of the CDR3 is 13 residues. Germline loops: CDR1 SGHVS, CDR2 FQNEAQ. For the CDR3, the DNA is TGTGTCAGCAGCTTGGTGCGCACAGATACGCAGTATTTT. Encoded protein: CVSSLVRTDTQYF.

As concerns this clonotype: This may stem from a read error, because a much larger clone lies one nucleotide away. V usage is TRBV28 and J usage is TRBJ2-1; 9 nucleotides agree with TRBD2. The CDR3 is 16 residues long. In germline, CDR1 is MDHEN, CDR2 SYDVKM. J gave up 5 bases and V 3 bases, and 8 bases lay outside the gene matches. This CDR3 is CASSFWAAGGNNEQFF. CDR3 in DNA: TGTGCCAGCAGTTTTTGGGCTGCGGGGGGGAACAATGAGCAGTTCTTC.

The chain couples TRBV29-1 to TRBJ1-1; D is ambiguous. This CDR3 spans 12 amino acids. Germline CDR1 is SQVTM and CDR2 is ANQGSEA. V gave up 8 bases and J gave up 4 bases, with 14 bases separating them. CDR3 nucleotide sequence: TGCAGCTTAAGAGGTGTGGGCACTGAAGCTTTCTTT. Its protein product is CSLRGVGTEAFF.

About this clonotype: The CDR3 does not close with the conserved phenylalanine or tryptophan, likely indicating a read error. The chain recombines TRBV6-8 with TRBJ2-2; D may be TRBD1 or TRBD2 (5 bases each). Germline values: CDR1 MNHGY, CDR2 SAAAGT. V gave up 7 bases and J gave up 0 bases, with 9 bases separating them. This CDR3 is 14 amino acids long. Written as DNA, the CDR3 is TGTGCCAGCATGGGGACCACGAACACCGGGGAGCTGTTTTGT. This translates into CASMGTTNTGELFC.

Comment on this clonotype: One junction end disagrees with the germline gene, perhaps due to a read error. This sequence joins TRBV5-1 and TRBJ2-1; D might be TRBD1 (5 bases). The CDR3 runs 15 residues. Germline CDR1 SGHRS, CDR2 YFSETQ. CDR3 in DNA: TGCGCCAGCAGCTTGGTGGTGGGGCAAAACAATGAGCAGGTCTTC. Amino acid sequence: CASSLVVGQNNEQVF.

CDR3 sequence (DNA): TGTGCCAGTAGTACCGGACAATTCGGAAACACCATATATTTT. It codes for CASSTGQFGNTIYF. V is TRBV19 and J is TRBJ1-3; tentatively, D is TRBD1 (5 bases). CDR3 size: 14 residues. Trimming cost V 4 bases and J 4 bases, with 11 bases left between them. CDR1 LNHDA and CDR2 SQIVND come from the germline V gene (reference sequence).

Concerning this clonotype itself: A junction boundary mismatches the germline segment, possibly from a read error. The rearrangement joins TRBV7-9 to TRBJ1-2, with D unclear. Germline lookup yields CDR1 SEHNR and CDR2 FQNEAQ (reference sequence). CDR3 length: 15 amino acids. Here the CDR3 reads CASSLEGSQAYGYPF. The CDR3 region has the DNA TGTGCCAGCAGCTTAGAAGGCAGTCAGGCTTATGGCTACCCCTTC.

The V call is TRBV7-9, the J call TRBJ2-2; 7 nucleotides agree with TRBD1. The CDR3 covers 15 residues. The V gene's germline CDR1 is SEHNR and CDR2 FQNEAQ (reference sequence). V trimming: 5 bases; J trimming: 0 bases; junction bases outside the gene matches: 3. In DNA, the CDR3 is TGTGCCAGCAGCCAGGGACAGACGAACACCGGGGAGCTGTTTTTT. It yields the protein CASSQGQTNTGELFF.

This clonotype showed up just a few times. The chain uses TRBV5-6 and TRBJ2-6; maybe TRBD1 (6 bases). The length of the CDR3 is 15 residues. Germline assignment: CDR1 SGHDT and CDR2 YYEEEE. The V end lost 0 bases, the J end lost 8 bases, and 12 bases lay between the germline ends. CDR3 residues: CASSLAGTRTNVLTF. CDR3 DNA: TGTGCCAGCAGCTTGGCCGGGACAAGGACCAACGTCCTGACTTTC.

Worth noting for this clonotype: This may arise from a read error, as a much more abundant clone is one base away. The CDR3 DNA reads as TGTGCCAGCAGCTCCCGGTCTGTGGAGGAGCATTTCTTC. It encodes CASSSRSVEEHFF. The chain has TRBV7-2 and TRBJ2-1, with D perhaps matching TRBD2 (5 bases). Germline-derived CDR1 and CDR2 are SGHTA and FQGNSA. The CDR3 extends over 13 amino acids.

This clonotype showed up many times. The gene calls are TRBV7-2 and TRBJ1-1; possibly TRBD1 for D (6 bases). Trimming removed 3 bases at V and 0 bases at J, with 11 bases between. The CDR3 has 15 residues. Germline-derived CDR1 and CDR2 are SGHTA and FQGNSA. CDR3 sequence reads: CASSLVTGMNTEAFF. The CDR3 coding sequence is TGTGCCAGCAGCTTGGTGACAGGCATGAACACTGAAGCTTTCTTT.

In this sample, this clonotype turned up many times. CDR3 DNA sequence: TGCGCCAGCAGCCAAGTAGGGGGGGGGTACCAAGAGACCCAGTACTTC. Protein sequence: CASSQVGGGYQETQYF. The J gene is TRBJ2-5, the V gene TRBV4-1; a possible D gene is TRBD2 (7 bases). Between the trimmed V and J ends, which lost 1 base and 0 bases, there was a span of 12 bases. The CDR3 is 16 amino acids. In germline, CDR1 is MGHRA, CDR2 YSYEKL.

The rearrangement uses TRBV5-4 and TRBJ2-5; D is undetermined. Trimming pared 4 bases from V and 1 base from J, leaving 8 bases between. Germline values: CDR1 SGHNT, CDR2 YYREEE (reference sequence). There are 13 residues in the CDR3. The CDR3 nucleotides read TGTGCCAGCAGCCCGGTCGGCCAAGAGACCCAGTACTTC. It encodes CASSPVGQETQYF.

With regard to this clonotype: A read error is likely, as this CDR3 ends without the conserved phenylalanine or tryptophan. This sequence joins TRBV28 and TRBJ1-1; D gene uncertain. This CDR3 is 15 amino acids long. The germline V gene has CDR1 MDHEN and CDR2 SYDVKM. Trimming removed 5 bases at V and 4 bases at J, with 17 bases between. The CDR3 spells CASSTQDRTGTEAFL. CDR3 nucleotides: TGTGCCAGCAGTACCCAGGATCGGACGGGCACTGAAGCTTTCTTG.

This sequence joins TRBV19 and TRBJ1-1; the match to TRBD1 covers 8 bases. The V gene end was trimmed by 8 bases and the J gene end by 0 bases; junction bases not matched to a gene: 8. Germline-derived CDR1 and CDR2 are LNHDA and SQIVND (reference sequence). The CDR3 is 15 amino acids. The CDR3 region has the DNA TGTGCCAGTGGGAACCGGGACAGGTTGAACACTGAAGCTTTCTTT. Its protein product is CASGNRDRLNTEAFF.

Points on this clonotype: Without the conserved terminal phenylalanine or tryptophan, this CDR3 likely stems from a read error. The genes are TRBV7-9 and TRBJ2-7; a possible D gene is TRBD2 (5 bases). There are 16 residues in the CDR3. Germline CDR1 and CDR2: SEHNR and FQNEAQ (reference sequence). V lost 0 bases to trimming and J lost 5 bases, with 17 bases between them. The CDR3 nucleotides are TGTGCCAGCAGCTTAGCGACGGGGAAGTTTCCCGACGAGCAGTACTTA. It translates to CASSLATGKFPDEQYL.

The sample holds a few counts of this clonotype. This rearrangement joins TRBV7-6 to TRBJ1-6; 7 nucleotides line up with TRBD1. The CDR3 is made up of 14 amino acids. Per the germline V gene, CDR1 is SGHVS and CDR2 is FNYEAQ. The V segment lost 5 bases and the J segment 10 bases; nucleotides outside the gene matches: 8. As DNA, the CDR3 is TGTGCCAGCAGCCCGAGGGACAGTTGGTCACCCCTCCACTTT. Translating gives CASSPRDSWSPLHF.

The chain uses TRBV6-5 and TRBJ1-2; perhaps TRBD1 as D (6 bases). Germline CDR1 MNHEY, CDR2 SVGAGI. Trimming took 5 bases from V and 7 from J, leaving 20 bases between them. CDR3 length: 15 residues. The CDR3 sequence: CASSTTRTGIGGYTF. For the CDR3, the DNA is TGTGCCAGCAGTACCACCCGAACAGGGATAGGTGGCTACACCTTC.

This clonotype was found once. This chain uses TRBV7-9 with TRBJ1-3; D might be TRBD1 (6 bases). The CDR3 is 16 residues long. The germline V and J ends were trimmed by 3 bases and 1 base, with 13 bases remaining between them. Germline V gene lookup returns CDR1 SEHNR and CDR2 FQNEAQ (reference sequence). The CDR3: CASSFLVGASGNTIYF. The CDR3 DNA reads as TGTGCCAGCAGCTTCCTCGTGGGGGCGTCTGGAAACACCATATATTTT.

The V call is TRBV20-1, the J call TRBJ2-2; 9 bases align to TRBD1. The CDR3 extends over 14 amino acids. CDR1 DFQATT and CDR2 SNEGSKA come from the germline V gene (reference sequence). With V trimmed by 6 bases and J by 4 bases, 6 bases remained unmatched. CDR3 amino acids: CSAQPGQGTGELFF. The CDR3 nucleotides read TGCAGTGCGCAACCGGGACAGGGCACCGGGGAGCTGTTTTTT.

Worth noting for this clonotype: Being one base from a much bigger clone, this may be a read error. The CDR3 ends on some other residue instead of the conserved phenylalanine or tryptophan, so this is likely a read error. The chain recombines TRBV7-2 with TRBJ2-3; tentative D call: TRBD2 (6 bases). Germline V gene data show CDR1 as SGHTA and CDR2 as FQGNSA. This CDR3 spans 13 amino acids. The V end was cut by 2 bases, the J end by 6 bases, with 9 bases between. CDR3 amino acids: CASSLYGGDTQYL. DNA for the CDR3: TGTGCCAGCAGCTTATACGGGGGTGATACGCAGTATTTG.

The V call is TRBV7-9, the J call TRBJ2-5; D is unclear. V was pared by 1 base and J by 1 base, with 10 bases between. The V gene's germline CDR1 is SEHNR and CDR2 FQNEAQ (reference sequence). The CDR3 totals 15 residues. This CDR3 is CASSLVPRLQETQYF. In nucleotides, the CDR3 is TGTGCCAGCAGCTTAGTGCCCCGGCTCCAAGAGACCCAGTACTTC. The full variable domain, completed using reference TRBV7-9 and TRBJ2-5, is DTGVSQNPRHKITKRGQNVTFRCDPISEHNRLYWYRQTLGQGPEFLTYFQNEAQLEKSRLLSDRFSAERPKGSFSTLEIQRTEQGDSAMYLCASSLVPRLQETQYFGPGTRLLVL.

The chain joins TRBV7-6 to TRBJ1-6, with 9 bases matching TRBD1. The CDR3 totals 14 residues. V trimming: 5 bases; J trimming: 10 bases; junction bases outside the gene matches: 6. The germline gives CDR1 SGHVS, CDR2 FNYEAQ. This chain's CDR3 is CASSRGDRDSPLHF. The DNA of the CDR3 is TGTGCCAGCAGCCGGGGGGACAGGGACTCACCCCTCCACTTT.

This clonotype was recorded at least ten times. The gene calls are TRBV7-2 and TRBJ1-5; 7 bases are shared with TRBD1. Germline CDR1 reads SGHTA; CDR2 reads FQGNSA. This CDR3 is 14 amino acids long. After removal of 1 base from V and 9 bases from J, the junction contained 6 bases not matched to a gene. CDR3 protein: CASSLGGGGRPQHF. The CDR3 nucleotides are TGTGCCAGCAGCTTAGGAGGGGGCGGACGGCCCCAGCATTTT.

This clonotype was counted between two and nine times. J is TRBJ2-2 and V is TRBV11-3; no definite D call. The V gene lost 5 bases and the J gene lost 6 bases, with 10 bases spanning the gap. Germline CDR1 is SGHNT and CDR2 is YENEEA. This CDR3 is built from 13 residues. CDR3 amino acids: CASSASPAGELFF. The CDR3 bases are TGTGCCAGCAGCGCAAGTCCCGCCGGGGAGCTGTTTTTT. Complete variable domain (other parts from reference TRBV11-3 and TRBJ2-2): EAGVVQSPRYKIIEKKQPVAFWCNPISGHNTLYWYLQNLGQGPELLIRYENEEAVDDSQLPKDRFSAERLKGVDSTLKIQPAELGDSAVYLCASSASPAGELFFGEGSRLTVL.

The V gene is TRBV6-2 or TRBV6-3, the J gene TRBJ2-5; TRBD1 matches 7 bases. The V segment lost 2 bases and the J segment 4 bases; nucleotides outside the gene matches: 10. From germline, CDR1 is MNHEY and CDR2 SVGEGT. The CDR3 runs 16 residues. The CDR3 loop reads CASSYGLGTAVETQYF. CDR3 DNA: TGTGCCAGCAGTTACGGCCTGGGGACAGCCGTAGAGACCCAGTACTTC.